A selection of T cell receptor beta chains follows, all from one sample in a study of post-analysis software for immune sequencing data. TCRdb fed the PCR reads into MiXCR, producing one record per CDR3 protein. Among approximately 440,000 distinct CDR3 sequences listed, 40% to 55% were seen once. The sequenced material came from blood. The receptors were sampled from a girl between 10 and 17 years old with multiple sclerosis. CDR3s include the opening cysteine and the closing phenylalanine or tryptophan. The D gene is left open where the match is weak. Clone size is not always given. Where it is, it says once, few, many or a class for expanded clones.

>TRBJ2-5|.|.|TRBV12-3/TRBV12-4
TGTGCCAGCAGTTTAAAGGGGGGAGAGACCCAGTACTTC
CASSLKGGETQYF
>TRBJ1-4|.|TRBD1|TRBV6-1
TGTGCCAGCAGGGGATACACGGACAGGGCTCCAACTAATGAAAAACTGTTTTTT
CASRGYTDRAPTNEKLFF
>TRBJ2-7|.|TRBD1|TRBV5-1
TGCGCCAGCAGCTTTACAGGGGAAACCAACGAGCAGTACTTC
CASSFTGETNEQYF
>TRBJ2-5|.|.|TRBV20-1
TGCAGCCTTAACCGGGCTCCACAGTCCCAGTACTTC
CSLNRAPQSQYF
>TRBJ2-5|.|TRBD2|TRBV7-8
TGTGCCAGCAGCTTAGTGGCGGGAGTAGAGACCCAGTACTTC
CASSLVAGVETQYF
>TRBJ1-1|.|.|TRBV2
TGTGCCAGCACCTCCGGCAGTATGAACACTGAAGCTTTCTTT
CASTSGSMNTEAFF
>TRBJ2-6|.|.|TRBV5-1
TGCGCCAGCACGGGACAACTCTCTGGGGCCAACGTCCCGACTTTC
CASTGQLSGANVPTF
>TRBJ1-5|few|TRBD1|TRBV28
TGTGCCAGCAGTTTGCGCCCCACCCGGGACAGGGTATACAATCAGCCCCAGCATTTT
CASSLRPTRDRVYNQPQHF
>TRBJ2-3|.|.|TRBV2
TGTGCCAGCAGTGAATATAGGGTGGCAGATACGCAGTATTTT
CASSEYRVADTQYF
>TRBJ1-2|.|.|TRBV29-1
TGCAGCGTTGAAAACAACTATGGCTACACCTTC
CSVENNYGYTF
>TRBJ1-1|.|TRBD1|TRBV5-6
TGTGCCAGCACCCTGGGACAGTTGAACACTGAAGCTTTCTTT
CASTLGQLNTEAFF